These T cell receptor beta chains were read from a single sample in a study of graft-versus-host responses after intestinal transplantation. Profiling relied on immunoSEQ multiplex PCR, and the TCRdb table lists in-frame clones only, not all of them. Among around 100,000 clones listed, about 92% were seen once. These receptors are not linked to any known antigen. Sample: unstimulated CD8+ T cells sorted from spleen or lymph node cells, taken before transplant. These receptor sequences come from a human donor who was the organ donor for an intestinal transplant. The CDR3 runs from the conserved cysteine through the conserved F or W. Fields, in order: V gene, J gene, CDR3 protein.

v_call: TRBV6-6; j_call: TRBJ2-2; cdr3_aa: CASSLGGAGELFF
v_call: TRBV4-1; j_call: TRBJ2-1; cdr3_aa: CASSQGRGAVNEQFF
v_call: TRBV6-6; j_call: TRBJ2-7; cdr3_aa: CASSYFVRGYEQYF
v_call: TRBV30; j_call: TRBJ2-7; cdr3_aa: CAWSAGQGADEQYF
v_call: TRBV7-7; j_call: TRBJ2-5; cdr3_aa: CASSPWLGQETQYF
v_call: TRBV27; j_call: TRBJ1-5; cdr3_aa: CASSLSGAPASYFLYSNQPQHF
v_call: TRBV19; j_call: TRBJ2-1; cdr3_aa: CASSIRGDNEQFF
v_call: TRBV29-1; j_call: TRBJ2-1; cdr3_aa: CSVEGEGYNEQFF
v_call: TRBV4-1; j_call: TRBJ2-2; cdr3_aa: CASSQLTSRTGELFF
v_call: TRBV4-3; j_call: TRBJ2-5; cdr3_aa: CASSPGQQETQYF
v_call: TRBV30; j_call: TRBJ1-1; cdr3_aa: CAWSPLGGLNTEAFF
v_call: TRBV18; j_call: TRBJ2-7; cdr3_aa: CASSPPFNSYEQYF
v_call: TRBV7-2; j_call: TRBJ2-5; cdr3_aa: CASSLGPGTGWTQYF
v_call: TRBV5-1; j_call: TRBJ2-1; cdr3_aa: CASNTGTRDKGRYNEQFF
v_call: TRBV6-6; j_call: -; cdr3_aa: CASSWLLAGGPYEQYF
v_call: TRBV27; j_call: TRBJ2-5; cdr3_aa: CASRRLAGPKYF
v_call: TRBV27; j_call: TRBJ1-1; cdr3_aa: CASSTQRTGTEAFF
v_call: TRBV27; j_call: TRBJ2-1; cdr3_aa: CASSLPPRTGVNEQFF
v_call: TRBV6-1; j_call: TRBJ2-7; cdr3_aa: CASSLYRGRSYEQYF
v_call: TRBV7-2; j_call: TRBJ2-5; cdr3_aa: CASSFLAAQETQYF
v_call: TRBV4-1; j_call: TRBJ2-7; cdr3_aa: CASSQDPGDYEQYF
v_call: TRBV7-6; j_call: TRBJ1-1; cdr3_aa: CASSFWQGVMNTEAFF
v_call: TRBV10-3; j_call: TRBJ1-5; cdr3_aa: CATSGGFSNQPQHF
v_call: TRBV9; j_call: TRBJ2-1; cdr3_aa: CASSVAGSGRATEQFF
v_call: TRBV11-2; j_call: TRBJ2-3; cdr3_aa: CASSLGGSGSRTDTQYF
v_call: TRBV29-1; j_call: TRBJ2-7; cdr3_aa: CSVRTGDVWDYEQYF
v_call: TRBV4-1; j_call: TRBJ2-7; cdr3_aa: CASSQTDRAITYEQYF
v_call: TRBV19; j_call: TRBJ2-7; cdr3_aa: CASSPGQGIYEQYF
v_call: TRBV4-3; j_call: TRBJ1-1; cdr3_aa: CASSLAGGGTEAFF
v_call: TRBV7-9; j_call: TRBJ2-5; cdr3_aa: CASSHEDRMETQYF
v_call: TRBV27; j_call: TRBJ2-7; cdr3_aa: CASSLDLAGVNEQYF
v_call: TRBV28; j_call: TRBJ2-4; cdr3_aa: CASSLGTTNIQYF
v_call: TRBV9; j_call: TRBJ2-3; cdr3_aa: CASSVSRERGSSTDTQYF
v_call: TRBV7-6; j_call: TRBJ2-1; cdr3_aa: CASSLVGGADEQLF
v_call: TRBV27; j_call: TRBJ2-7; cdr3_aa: CASSLSGGVSFYEQYF
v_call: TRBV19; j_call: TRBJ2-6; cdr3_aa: CASTYGANVLTF
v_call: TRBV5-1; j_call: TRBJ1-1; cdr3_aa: CASSRVTGTNTEAFF
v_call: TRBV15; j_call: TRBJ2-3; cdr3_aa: CATMKGIGADTQYF
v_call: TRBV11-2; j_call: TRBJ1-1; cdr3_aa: CASSLLGQGESEAFF
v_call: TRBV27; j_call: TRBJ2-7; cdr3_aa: CASSPSGYEQYF
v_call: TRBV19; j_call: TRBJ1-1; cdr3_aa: CASSTGLGGTEAFF
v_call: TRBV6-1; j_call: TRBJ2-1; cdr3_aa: CASSPGQGWFNEQFF
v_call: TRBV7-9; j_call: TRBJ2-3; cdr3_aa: CASRNPGQTTQSTDTQYF
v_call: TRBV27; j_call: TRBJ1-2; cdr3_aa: CASSSTGVELGYTF
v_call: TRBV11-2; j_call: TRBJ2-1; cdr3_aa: CASSSTNGETYNEQFF
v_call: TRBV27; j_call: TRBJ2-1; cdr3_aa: CASSLARGSYNEQFF
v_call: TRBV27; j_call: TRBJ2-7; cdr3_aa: CASGGGYEQYF
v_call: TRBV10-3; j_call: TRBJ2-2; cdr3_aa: CAIRRDTGELFF
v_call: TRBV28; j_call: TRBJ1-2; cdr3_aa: CASSFLDHYGYTF
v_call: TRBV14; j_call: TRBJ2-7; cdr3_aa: CASSQDWLAVRDEQYF
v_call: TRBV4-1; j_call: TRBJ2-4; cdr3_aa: CASSQGQYAAKNIQYF
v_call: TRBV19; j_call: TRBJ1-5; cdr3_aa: CASKETGGVQPQHF
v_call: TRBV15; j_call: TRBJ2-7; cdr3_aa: CATADSGGYEQYF
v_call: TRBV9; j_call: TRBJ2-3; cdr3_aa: CASSPGTSENTDTQYF
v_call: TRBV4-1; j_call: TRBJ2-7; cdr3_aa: CASSQVHLGGDEQYF
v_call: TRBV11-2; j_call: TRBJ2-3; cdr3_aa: CASSPGRSSTDTQYF
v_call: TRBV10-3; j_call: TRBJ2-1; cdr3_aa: CAIAVSYNEQFF